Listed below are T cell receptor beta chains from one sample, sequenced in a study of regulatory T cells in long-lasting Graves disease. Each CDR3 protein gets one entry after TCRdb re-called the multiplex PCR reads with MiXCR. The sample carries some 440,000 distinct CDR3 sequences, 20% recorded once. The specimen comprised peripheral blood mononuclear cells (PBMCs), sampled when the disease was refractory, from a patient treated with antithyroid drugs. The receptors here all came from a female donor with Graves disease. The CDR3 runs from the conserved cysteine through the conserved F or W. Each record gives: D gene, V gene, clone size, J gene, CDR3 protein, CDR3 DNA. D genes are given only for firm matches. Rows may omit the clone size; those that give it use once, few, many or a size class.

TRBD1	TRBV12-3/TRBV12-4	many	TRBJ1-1	CASSSRGQGVGEAFF	TGTGCCAGCAGTTCCCGCGGACAGGGGGTTGGTGAAGCTTTCTTT
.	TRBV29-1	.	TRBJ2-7	CSVEKGPPYEQYF	TGCAGCGTTGAGAAGGGGCCCCCCTACGAGCAGTACTTC
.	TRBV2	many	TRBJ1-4	CASKQSNEKLFF	TGTGCCAGCAAACAGTCTAATGAAAAACTGTTTTTT
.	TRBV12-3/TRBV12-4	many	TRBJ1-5	CASNGGYSNQPQHF	TGTGCCAGCAACGGGGGGTATAGCAATCAGCCCCAGCATTTT
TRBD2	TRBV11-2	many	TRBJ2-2	CASSSPTSGGNTGELFF	TGTGCCAGCAGCTCACCGACTAGCGGGGGGAACACCGGGGAGCTGTTTTTT
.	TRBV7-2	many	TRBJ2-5	CASSLAGTRVETQYF	TGTGCCAGCAGCTTAGCGGGGACGCGGGTGGAGACCCAGTACTTC
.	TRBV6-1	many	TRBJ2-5	CASRTWTLKETQYF	TGTGCCAGCAGGACCTGGACTTTGAAAGAGACCCAGTACTTC
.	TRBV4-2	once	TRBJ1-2	CASSRKGQYLIHGYTF	TGTGCCAGCAGTCGAAAAGGACAGTACTTGATCCATGGCTACACCTTC
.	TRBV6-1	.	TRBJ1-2	CTSSDVLAGGYTF	TGTACCAGCAGTGATGTCTTAGCGGGTGGCTACACCTTC
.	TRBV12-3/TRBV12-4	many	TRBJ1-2	CASIGNYGYTF	TGTGCCAGCATAGGGAACTATGGCTACACCTTC
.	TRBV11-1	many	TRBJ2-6	CASLGGSGANVLTF	TGTGCCAGCCTGGGGGGATCTGGGGCCAACGTCCTGACTTTC
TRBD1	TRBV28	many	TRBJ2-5	CASSSSQGKEGETQYF	TGTGCCAGCAGCTCCTCACAGGGGAAAGAGGGAGAGACCCAGTACTTC
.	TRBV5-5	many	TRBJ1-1	CASSLGDGTEAFF	TGTGCCAGCAGCTTGGGGGACGGCACTGAAGCTTTCTTT
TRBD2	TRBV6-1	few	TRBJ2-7	CASRTSGSFYEQYF	TGTGCCAGCAGGACTAGCGGGAGTTTCTACGAGCAGTACTTC
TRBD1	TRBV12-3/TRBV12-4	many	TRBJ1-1	CASSLEGADTEAFF	TGTGCCAGCAGTTTAGAGGGGGCTGACACTGAAGCTTTCTTT
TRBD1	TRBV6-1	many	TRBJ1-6	CASRRTGTPLHF	TGTGCCAGCAGACGGACAGGAACACCCCTCCACTTT
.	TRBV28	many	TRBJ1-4	CASTHEWGAANEKLFF	TGTGCCAGCACCCACGAATGGGGCGCGGCTAATGAAAAACTGTTTTTT
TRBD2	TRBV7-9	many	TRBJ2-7	CASSTLGTSGDREQYF	TGTGCCAGCAGCACCCTCGGGACTAGCGGGGATCGAGAGCAGTACTTC
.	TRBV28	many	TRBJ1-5	CASSPVDRNQPQHF	TGTGCCAGCAGTCCTGTCGACAGAAATCAGCCCCAGCATTTT
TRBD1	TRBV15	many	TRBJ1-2	CATSRGQIRYGYTF	TGTGCCACCAGCAGGGGACAGATCCGGTATGGCTACACCTTC
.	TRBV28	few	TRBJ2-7	CASSLWAGGHEQYF	TGTGCCAGCAGTTTGTGGGCCGGGGGCCACGAGCAGTACTTC
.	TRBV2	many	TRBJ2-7	CASSGRTYEQYF	TGTGCCAGCAGTGGCAGGACCTACGAGCAGTACTTC
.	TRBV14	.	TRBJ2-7	CASSQETMNPYYEQYF	TGTGCCAGCAGCCAAGAAACCATGAACCCCTACTACGAGCAGTACTTC
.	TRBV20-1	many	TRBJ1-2	CSATGTGGYTF	TGCAGTGCTACGGGGACTGGGGGCTACACCTTC
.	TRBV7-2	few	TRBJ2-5	CASSLTQRFWETQYF	TGTGCCAGCAGCTTGACACAGAGGTTCTGGGAGACCCAGTACTTC
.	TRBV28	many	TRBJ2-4	CASSPTGLAKNIQYF	TGTGCCAGCAGCCCCACTGGGCTAGCCAAAAACATTCAGTACTTC
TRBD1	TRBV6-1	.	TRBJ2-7	CASNSRQGTYEQYF	TGTGCCAGCAATTCCCGACAGGGTACCTACGAGCAGTACTTC
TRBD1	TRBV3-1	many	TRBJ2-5	CASNIAGQGETQYF	TGTGCCAGCAACATCGCCGGACAGGGAGAGACCCAGTACTTC
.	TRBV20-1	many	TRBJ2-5	CSVRQSSETQYF	TGCAGTGTTAGGCAATCTTCGGAGACCCAGTACTTC
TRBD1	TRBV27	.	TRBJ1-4	CASSSTGADATNEKLLF	TGTGCCAGCAGTTCGACAGGGGCGGATGCAACTAATGAAAAACTGCTTTTT
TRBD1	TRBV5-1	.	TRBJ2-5	CASSHGQGFTQYF	TGCGCCAGCAGTCACGGACAGGGGTTCACCCAGTACTTC
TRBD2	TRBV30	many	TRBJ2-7	CAWSVTAGAAYEQYF	TGTGCCTGGAGTGTAACCGCGGGAGCGGCATACGAGCAGTACTTC
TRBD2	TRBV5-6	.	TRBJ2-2	CASNKVRERTGELFF	TGTGCCAGCAATAAAGTGCGGGAGCGAACCGGGGAGCTGTTTTTT
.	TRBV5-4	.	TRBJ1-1	CASSDKGSTNTEAFF	TGTGCCAGCAGCGACAAAGGGTCCACGAACACTGAAGCTTTCTTT
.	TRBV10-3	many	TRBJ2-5	CAISEEARETQYF	TGTGCCATCAGTGAGGAGGCAAGAGAGACCCAGTACTTC
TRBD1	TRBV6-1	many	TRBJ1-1	CATIPTGVTEAFF	TGTGCCACCATACCGACAGGGGTCACTGAAGCTTTCTTT
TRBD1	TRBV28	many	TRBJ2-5	CASSLWIGQGQETQYF	TGTGCCAGCAGTTTATGGATCGGACAGGGGCAAGAGACCCAGTACTTC
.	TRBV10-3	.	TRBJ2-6	CAISPGMAGANVLTF	TGTGCCATCAGCCCGGGGATGGCTGGGGCCAACGTCCTGACTTTC
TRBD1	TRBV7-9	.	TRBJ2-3	CASSLAQGHSTDTQYF	TGTGCCAGCAGCTTAGCACAGGGGCACAGCACAGATACGCAGTATTTT
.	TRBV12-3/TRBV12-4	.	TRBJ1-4	CASSLRGRGSQKLFF	TGTGCCAGCAGTTTGCGGGGGCGCGGTAGCCAAAAACTGTTTTTT
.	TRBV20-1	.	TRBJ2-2	CSARRGANTGELFF	TGCAGTGCTAGGAGGGGGGCGAACACCGGGGAGCTGTTTTTT
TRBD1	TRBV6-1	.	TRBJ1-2	CASSLTRTGGPKPNYGYTF	TGTGCCAGCAGCTTAACTCGGACAGGCGGGCCTAAACCTAACTATGGCTACACCTTC
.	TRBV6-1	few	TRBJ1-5	CASSQGITAGANF	TGTGCCAGCAGCCAGGGGATCACGGCAGGGGCGAATTTT
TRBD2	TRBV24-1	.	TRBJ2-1	CATSDFSPGTSGTPNEQFF	TGTGCCACCAGTGATTTCAGCCCCGGAACTAGCGGGACCCCAAATGAGCAGTTCTTC
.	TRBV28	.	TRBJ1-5	CASSGGEGSNQPQHF	TGTGCCAGCAGTGGGGGTGAGGGTAGCAATCAGCCCCAGCATTTT
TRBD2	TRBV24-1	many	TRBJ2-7	CATSDPTAGVDEQYF	TGTGCCACCAGTGATCCCACGGCGGGAGTCGACGAGCAGTACTTC
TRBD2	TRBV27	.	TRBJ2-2	CASSLQAGPNTGELFF	TGTGCCAGCAGTCTCCAAGCGGGGCCGAACACCGGGGAGCTGTTTTTT
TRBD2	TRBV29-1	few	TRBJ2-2	CSVASGRPPGELFF	TGCAGCGTTGCTAGCGGGAGGCCCCCCGGGGAGCTGTTTTTT
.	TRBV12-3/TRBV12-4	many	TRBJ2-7	CASSNTDKTYEQYF	TGTGCCAGCAGCAACACGGACAAAACCTACGAGCAGTACTTC
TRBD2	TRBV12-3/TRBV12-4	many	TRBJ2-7	CASRLARYEQYF	TGTGCCAGTCGACTAGCACGCTACGAGCAGTACTTC
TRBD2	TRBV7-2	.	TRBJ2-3	CASSLSGTTDTQYF	TGTGCCAGCAGCTTAAGCGGGACCACAGATACGCAGTATTTT
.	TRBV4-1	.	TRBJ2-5	CASSQISSQVTLHF	TGCGCCAGCAGCCAAATCTCCTCGCAGGTCACGCTCCACTTC
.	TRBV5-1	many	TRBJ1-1	CASSLEGVLLNTEAFF	TGCGCCAGCAGCTTGGAAGGGGTCCTTCTAAACACTGAAGCTTTCTTT